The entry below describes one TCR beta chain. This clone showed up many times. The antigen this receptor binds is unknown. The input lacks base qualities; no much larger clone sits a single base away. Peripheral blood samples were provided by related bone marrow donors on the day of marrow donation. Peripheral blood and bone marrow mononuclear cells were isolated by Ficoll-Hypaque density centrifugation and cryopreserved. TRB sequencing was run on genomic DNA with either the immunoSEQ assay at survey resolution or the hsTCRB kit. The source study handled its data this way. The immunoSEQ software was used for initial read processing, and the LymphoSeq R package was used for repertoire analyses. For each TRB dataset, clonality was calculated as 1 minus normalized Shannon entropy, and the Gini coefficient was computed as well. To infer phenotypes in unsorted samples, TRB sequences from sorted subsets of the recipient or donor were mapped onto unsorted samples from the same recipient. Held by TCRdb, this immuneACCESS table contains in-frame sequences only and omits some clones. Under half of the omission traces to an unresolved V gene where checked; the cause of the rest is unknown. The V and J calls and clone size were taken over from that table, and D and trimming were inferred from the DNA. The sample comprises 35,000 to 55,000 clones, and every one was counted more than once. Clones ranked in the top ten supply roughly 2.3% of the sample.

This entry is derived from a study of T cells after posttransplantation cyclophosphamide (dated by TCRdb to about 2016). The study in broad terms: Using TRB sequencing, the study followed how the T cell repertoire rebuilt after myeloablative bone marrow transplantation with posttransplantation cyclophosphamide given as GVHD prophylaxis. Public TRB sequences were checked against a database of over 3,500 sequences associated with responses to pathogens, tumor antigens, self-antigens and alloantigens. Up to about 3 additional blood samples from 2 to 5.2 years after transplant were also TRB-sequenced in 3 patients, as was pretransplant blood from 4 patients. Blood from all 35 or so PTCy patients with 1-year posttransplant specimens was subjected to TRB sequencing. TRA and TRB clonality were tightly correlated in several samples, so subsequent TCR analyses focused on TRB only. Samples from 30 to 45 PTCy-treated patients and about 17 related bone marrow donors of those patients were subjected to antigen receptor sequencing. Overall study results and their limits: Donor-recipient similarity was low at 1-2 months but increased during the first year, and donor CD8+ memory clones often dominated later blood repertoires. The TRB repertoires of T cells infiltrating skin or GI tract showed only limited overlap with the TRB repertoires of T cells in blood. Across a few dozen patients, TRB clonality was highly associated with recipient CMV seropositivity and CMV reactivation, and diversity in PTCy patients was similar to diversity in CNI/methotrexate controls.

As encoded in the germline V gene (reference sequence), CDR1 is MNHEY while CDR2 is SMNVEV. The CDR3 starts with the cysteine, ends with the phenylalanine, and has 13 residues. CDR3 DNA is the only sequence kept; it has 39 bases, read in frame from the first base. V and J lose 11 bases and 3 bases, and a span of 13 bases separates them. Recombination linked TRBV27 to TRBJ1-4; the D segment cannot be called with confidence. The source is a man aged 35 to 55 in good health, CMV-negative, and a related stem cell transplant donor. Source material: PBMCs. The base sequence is TGTGCCGCTGGGTACAGACCTAATGAAAAACTGTTTTTT. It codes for CAAGYRPNEKLFF.